A selection of T cell receptor beta chains follows, all from one sample in a study of Graves' ophthalmopathy and Graves' hyperthyroidism. TCRdb reanalysed the multiplex PCR reads using MiXCR and keeps one entry per CDR3 protein. The repertoire has about 700,000 distinct CDR3 sequences, over 40% of them found once; the top ten carry 3% to 4%. Sample: peripheral blood. The receptors shown here come from an adult man with Graves' ophthalmopathy. Both conserved end residues are part of each CDR3. A D gene is named only where the DNA matches it firmly. The size entry is marked missing in some rows and otherwise reads once, few, many or a size class.

DNA	CDR3	J	V	length	size	D
TGTGCCAGCAGCACCCGGACAGGGGAAGAGACCCAGTACTTC	CASSTRTGEETQYF	TRBJ2-5	TRBV7-2	14	many	TRBD1
TGTGCCAGTAGTAGAACAGGGGGCGGCGGGGAGCTGTTTTTT	CASSRTGGGGELFF	TRBJ2-2	TRBV19	14	-	TRBD1
TGTGCCAGCAGCCTAGCGGGAGGGACCGGGGCCAACGTCCTGACTTTC	CASSLAGGTGANVLTF	TRBJ2-6	TRBV10-3	16	-	TRBD2
TGTGCCAGCAGTTACTCGAGGGGGGTGGCTGAAGCTTTCTTT	CASSYSRGVAEAFF	TRBJ1-1	TRBV6-2/TRBV6-3	14	-	-
TGTGCCAGTAGTTCCGTCCGGGACGACTATGGCTACACCTTC	CASSSVRDDYGYTF	TRBJ1-2	TRBV19	14	many	-
TGTGCCAGCAGTAGAACCCTAAGTCAACAGCCCCAGCATTTT	CASSRTLSQQPQHF	TRBJ1-5	TRBV12-3/TRBV12-4	14	many	-
TGTGCCAGCAGTGTGGGCAGGGGGCCCGAGACCCAGTACTTC	CASSVGRGPETQYF	TRBJ2-5	TRBV25-1	14	-	TRBD1
TGTGCCAGCTTTTCTGGGCAGGGGATCTCCTACGAGCAGTACTTC	CASFSGQGISYEQYF	TRBJ2-7	TRBV10-3	15	few	-
TGTGCTAGTGGTTTGGTACTGAAGGGGGGGGTTGAAGGAAACACCATATATTTT	CASGLVLKGGVEGNTIYF	TRBJ1-3	TRBV12-5	18	-	-
TGTGCCAGTAGGGAGGAGACTAGCACAGATACGCAGTATTTT	CASREETSTDTQYF	TRBJ2-3	TRBV19	14	-	-
TGTGCCAAGGCAGGGAATACGGGAGGGGCCAACGTCCTGACTTTC	CAKAGNTGGANVLTF	TRBJ2-6	TRBV15	15	once	-
TGTGCCATCAGTGAGTCGATGAACAACAGGGGTAATGAAAAACTGTTTTTT	CAISESMNNRGNEKLFF	TRBJ1-4	TRBV10-3	17	many	TRBD1
TGTGCCAGCAAGGGCTCCAGGGAAACGGAGACCCAGTACTTC	CASKGSRETETQYF	TRBJ2-5	TRBV6-1	14	many	-
TGTGCCAGCTCACTGGACAGGGGGTCGTACTCTGGAAACACCATATATTTT	CASSLDRGSYSGNTIYF	TRBJ1-3	TRBV25-1	17	-	TRBD1
TGTGCCAGCAGCCAAGTGACGGCATCCTATGGCTACACCTTC	CASSQVTASYGYTF	TRBJ1-2	TRBV3-1	14	few	-
TGTGCCAGCAGTGAAAACAGGGAAGCTAATGAAAAACTGTTTTTT	CASSENREANEKLFF	TRBJ1-4	TRBV25-1	15	-	-
TGTGCCAGCGGACCCACAGGTCAAGAGACCCAGTACTTC	CASGPTGQETQYF	TRBJ2-5	TRBV2	13	-	-
TGCAGTGCCATGCAGGGGGCCGAGAACACCGGGGAGCTGTTTTTT	CSAMQGAENTGELFF	TRBJ2-2	TRBV20-1	15	-	TRBD1
TGTGCCAGCATCGGAAGGGGAGAGATAAATCAGCCCCAGCATTTT	CASIGRGEINQPQHF	TRBJ1-5	TRBV2	15	many	-
TGCGCCAGCAGACCTGACAGTGAGGGGGCCAACGTCCTGACTTTC	CASRPDSEGANVLTF	TRBJ2-6	TRBV10-2	15	many	-
TGTGCCAGCAGTTTAGGGGTCAAGGCCTATGGCTACACCTTC	CASSLGVKAYGYTF	TRBJ1-2	TRBV12-3/TRBV12-4	14	-	-
TGTGCCAGCAGTTTAGGGGACAGGACGGCCACTGAAGCTTTCTTT	CASSLGDRTATEAFF	TRBJ1-1	TRBV12-3/TRBV12-4	15	many	TRBD1
TGCAGTGCCAGCGGGACAGGGAAGGCTGAAGCTTTCTTT	CSASGTGKAEAFF	TRBJ1-1	TRBV20-1	13	-	TRBD1
TGTGCCAGCACCTCGACTCCTGGAAACACCATATATTTT	CASTSTPGNTIYF	TRBJ1-3	TRBV2	13	many	-
TGTGCCAGTAGTCAACTCCCCCTGACTAGCGGGAGTTCGACAGATACGCAGTATTTT	CASSQLPLTSGSSTDTQYF	TRBJ2-3	TRBV19	19	-	TRBD2
TGTGCCAGCAGTGATAGGCGGTCCAGCGGACTAGCGGGGGGCACAGATACGCAGTATTTT	CASSDRRSSGLAGGTDTQYF	TRBJ2-3	TRBV2	20	once	TRBD2
TGTGCCAGCAGACTGACACTAAACACTGAAGCTTTCTTT	CASRLTLNTEAFF	TRBJ1-1	TRBV10-3	13	-	-
TGCAGCGTGGATCCCGGGGCCCAGTACTTC	CSVDPGAQYF	TRBJ2-5	TRBV29-1	10	-	-
TGTGCCAGCAGCCCCTCTGGGGCAGGGGACACCGGGGAGCTGTTTTTT	CASSPSGAGDTGELFF	TRBJ2-2	TRBV7-9	16	-	-
TGTGCCATAGACGTGTTGGGTTCACCCCTCCACTTT	CAIDVLGSPLHF	TRBJ1-6	TRBV11-2	12	-	-
TGTGCCAGCATAAATGTCCGGGACCCCCTGCGGATCTACGAGCAGTACTTC	CASINVRDPLRIYEQYF	TRBJ2-7	TRBV10-3	17	-	-
TGCAGTGCCGCCTTTATTTGGAACACTGAAGCTTTCTTT	CSAAFIWNTEAFF	TRBJ1-1	TRBV20-1	13	-	-
TGTGCCAGCAGTGATTATTCGGGACAGGGGACCAGGGAGCTGTTTTTT	CASSDYSGQGTRELFF	TRBJ2-2	TRBV25-1	16	many	TRBD1
TGCAGTGCTAAAGACAGGGGTATGGATACGCAGTATTTT	CSAKDRGMDTQYF	TRBJ2-3	TRBV20-1	13	-	TRBD1
TGTGCCGCAGTTGGACAGGGTCATGGCACTGAAGCTTTCTTT	CAAVGQGHGTEAFF	TRBJ1-1	TRBV10-3	14	many	TRBD1
TGTGCCAGTAGGACAGGGGCGCCCTATGGCTACACCTTC	CASRTGAPYGYTF	TRBJ1-2	TRBV19	13	many	TRBD1
TGTGCCACCTCAATTGGACAGGGTTACGAGCAGTACTTC	CATSIGQGYEQYF	TRBJ2-7	TRBV10-3	13	-	TRBD1
TGTGCCAGCAGCTTGGGTAATTCACCCCTCCACTTT	CASSLGNSPLHF	TRBJ1-6	TRBV7-2	12	many	-
TGTGCCAGCAGCTGGACGACCGGGACAGGGAAACTGTTTTTT	CASSWTTGTGKLFF	TRBJ2-2	TRBV7-2	14	-	TRBD1
TGTGCCAGCAGTGTGGCGGCTGGCACTGAAGCTTTCTTT	CASSVAAGTEAFF	TRBJ1-1	TRBV6-4	13	-	-
TGTGCCATCAAGATACCGAGCTCTGGAAACACCATATATTTT	CAIKIPSSGNTIYF	TRBJ1-3	TRBV10-3	14	-	-
TGCAGCGCACACCAGGACGCGATGAACACCATATATTTT	CSAHQDAMNTIYF	TRBJ1-3	TRBV29-1	13	once	-
TGTGCCAGCAGTGGGACAGGGGATCGTCAGCCCCAGCATTTT	CASSGTGDRQPQHF	TRBJ1-5	TRBV2	14	many	TRBD1
TGTGCCAGCAGTCCTGGGGCAGATACGCAGTATTTT	CASSPGADTQYF	TRBJ2-3	TRBV12-3/TRBV12-4	12	-	-
TGCAGCAGGGATACCGGGGAGCTGTTTTTT	CSRDTGELFF	TRBJ2-2	TRBV29-1	10	-	-
TGTGCCATCAGTGAGTCAGCAGGGAGGTACGAGCAGTACTTC	CAISESAGRYEQYF	TRBJ2-7	TRBV10-3	14	many	-
TGTGCCAGCAGTTCGGGGACAGGGATGGGGGAGACCCAGTACTTC	CASSSGTGMGETQYF	TRBJ2-5	TRBV12-3/TRBV12-4	15	-	TRBD1
TGTGCCACCTCCAGGGGTTCGGCTTTCTTT	CATSRGSAFF	TRBJ1-1	TRBV19	10	-	-
TGTGCCAGCAGCCAAAACACAGGAAACCAAGAGACCCAGTACTTC	CASSQNTGNQETQYF	TRBJ2-5	TRBV10-3	15	-	-
TGTGCCAGCAGCCAAGGACAGGGCGCCACTGAAGCTTTCTTT	CASSQGQGATEAFF	TRBJ1-1	TRBV4-2	14	-	TRBD1
TGTGCCAGCAGTGAAGCTCTAGGGACTGGAAACACCATATATTTT	CASSEALGTGNTIYF	TRBJ1-3	TRBV10-3	15	-	-
TGTGCCAGTAGTATCAACGCAGGCACCTACGAGCAGTACTTC	CASSINAGTYEQYF	TRBJ2-7	TRBV19	14	-	-
TGTGCCACCAGCAGAGATCGGGGGCACAGCTATGGCTACACCTTC	CATSRDRGHSYGYTF	TRBJ1-2	TRBV15	15	-	-